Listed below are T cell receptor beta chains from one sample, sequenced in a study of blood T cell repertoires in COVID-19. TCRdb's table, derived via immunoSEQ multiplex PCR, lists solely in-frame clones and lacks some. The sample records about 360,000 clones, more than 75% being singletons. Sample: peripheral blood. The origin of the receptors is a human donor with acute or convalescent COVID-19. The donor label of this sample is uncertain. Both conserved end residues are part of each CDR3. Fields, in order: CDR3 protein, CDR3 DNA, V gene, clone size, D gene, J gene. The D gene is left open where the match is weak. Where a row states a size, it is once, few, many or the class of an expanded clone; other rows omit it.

CDR3aa: CAWRIRGQGRYSPLHF
CDR3nt: TGTGCCTGGAGGATCCGAGGACAGGGCAGATATTCACCCCTCCACTTT
v_gene: TRBV30
abundance: .
d_gene: TRBD1
j_gene: TRBJ1-6

CDR3aa: CASSSYLMNTEAFF
CDR3nt: TGTGCCAGCAGCTCCTACTTAATGAACACTGAAGCTTTCTTT
v_gene: TRBV5-4
abundance: .
d_gene: .
j_gene: TRBJ1-1

CDR3aa: CASSLVYSGNTIYF
CDR3nt: TGTGCCAGCAGCTTAGTATACTCTGGAAACACCATATATTTT
v_gene: TRBV11-2
abundance: .
d_gene: .
j_gene: TRBJ1-3

CDR3aa: CASSNRDRGSPLHF
CDR3nt: TGTGCCAGCAGCAACCGGGACAGGGGTTCACCCCTCCACTTT
v_gene: TRBV7-9
abundance: .
d_gene: TRBD1
j_gene: TRBJ1-6

CDR3aa: CASSQDLKTSGSNEQFF
CDR3nt: TGTGCCAGCAGCCAAGATCTAAAAACTAGCGGATCCAATGAGCAGTTCTTC
v_gene: TRBV3-1/TRBV3-2
abundance: .
d_gene: TRBD2
j_gene: TRBJ2-1

CDR3aa: CASSLGGAVTEAFF
CDR3nt: TGTGCCAGCAGTTTGGGGGGGGCGGTCACTGAAGCTTTCTTT
v_gene: TRBV28
abundance: .
d_gene: .
j_gene: TRBJ1-1

CDR3aa: CASRFEGGGQETQYF
CDR3nt: TGTGCCAGCAGGTTCGAGGGAGGGGGCCAAGAGACCCAGTACTTC
v_gene: TRBV3-1/TRBV3-2
abundance: .
d_gene: .
j_gene: TRBJ2-5

CDR3aa: CASRLQGAEGYTF
CDR3nt: TGTGCCAGCAGACTACAGGGGGCGGAGGGCTACACCTTC
v_gene: TRBV6-6
abundance: .
d_gene: TRBD1
j_gene: TRBJ1-2

CDR3aa: CAISENRGGNEKLFF
CDR3nt: TGTGCCATCAGTGAGAACAGGGGGGGAAATGAAAAACTGTTTTTT
v_gene: TRBV10-3
abundance: .
d_gene: TRBD1
j_gene: TRBJ1-4

CDR3aa: CASSQRTGYGYTF
CDR3nt: TGCGCCAGCAGCCAACGCACAGGCTATGGCTACACCTTC
v_gene: TRBV4-1
abundance: .
d_gene: .
j_gene: TRBJ1-2

CDR3aa: CSAYSDRGGTQYF
CDR3nt: TGCAGCGCCTACTCGGACAGGGGAGGGACCCAGTACTTC
v_gene: TRBV29-1
abundance: .
d_gene: TRBD1
j_gene: TRBJ2-5

CDR3aa: CASSSSGSAGLYEQYF
CDR3nt: TGTGCCAGCAGTTCATCAGGGAGCGCGGGACTCTACGAGCAGTACTTC
v_gene: TRBV6-5
abundance: .
d_gene: .
j_gene: TRBJ2-7

CDR3aa: CASSPTGLSYEQYF
CDR3nt: TGCGCCAGCAGCCCGACTGGCCTCTCCTACGAGCAGTACTTC
v_gene: TRBV4-1
abundance: .
d_gene: .
j_gene: TRBJ2-7

CDR3aa: CASRPQGAGNEKLFF
CDR3nt: TGTGCCAGCAGACCACAGGGGGCCGGTAATGAAAAACTGTTTTTT
v_gene: TRBV6-6
abundance: many
d_gene: TRBD1
j_gene: TRBJ1-4

CDR3aa: CASSLTGTSGPGAGDTQYF
CDR3nt: TGTGCCAGCAGTTTAACCGGGACTAGCGGACCCGGGGCCGGAGATACGCAGTATTTT
v_gene: TRBV27
abundance: few
d_gene: TRBD2
j_gene: TRBJ2-3

CDR3aa: CASSLGTGGYTF
CDR3nt: TGTGCCAGCAGCTTGGGCACCGGTGGCTACACCTTC
v_gene: TRBV5-5
abundance: .
d_gene: .
j_gene: TRBJ1-2

CDR3aa: CASSIPGYEQYF
CDR3nt: TGTGCCAGTAGTATACCCGGCTACGAGCAGTACTTC
v_gene: TRBV19
abundance: .
d_gene: .
j_gene: TRBJ2-7

CDR3aa: CASSFGGVDGYTF
CDR3nt: TGCGCCAGCAGCTTTGGAGGGGTAGATGGCTACACCTTC
v_gene: TRBV5-1
abundance: .
d_gene: .
j_gene: TRBJ1-2

CDR3aa: CASSPRQAETSGNTIYF
CDR3nt: TGTGCCAGCTCACCAAGACAGGCAGAGACGTCTGGAAACACCATATATTTT
v_gene: TRBV18
abundance: .
d_gene: .
j_gene: TRBJ1-3

CDR3aa: CASGPKGALAEAFF
CDR3nt: TGTGCTAGTGGTCCCAAGGGGGCCCTCGCTGAAGCTTTCTTT
v_gene: TRBV12-5
abundance: .
d_gene: TRBD1
j_gene: TRBJ1-1

CDR3aa: CASLREFSNQPQHF
CDR3nt: TGTGCCAGCTTACGGGAGTTTAGCAATCAGCCCCAGCATTTT
v_gene: TRBV5-8
abundance: .
d_gene: .
j_gene: TRBJ1-5

CDR3aa: CASSPLLSTSGAYEQYF
CDR3nt: TGTGCCAGCAGCCCCTTACTTAGTACTAGCGGGGCTTACGAGCAGTACTTC
v_gene: TRBV7-8
abundance: .
d_gene: TRBD2
j_gene: TRBJ2-7

CDR3aa: CASSQERGGPRETQYF
CDR3nt: TGTGCCAGCAGCCAAGAGAGGGGGGGGCCACGAGAGACCCAGTACTTC
v_gene: TRBV3-1/TRBV3-2
abundance: .
d_gene: .
j_gene: TRBJ2-5

CDR3aa: CASSERLGGRSPLHF
CDR3nt: TGCGCCAGCAGTGAAAGGTTAGGGGGTCGCTCACCCCTCCACTTT
v_gene: TRBV10-1
abundance: few
d_gene: .
j_gene: TRBJ1-6

CDR3aa: CASSLAGQASGGYTF
CDR3nt: TGTGCCAGCAGCTTAGCGGGACAGGCATCGGGGGGCTACACCTTC
v_gene: TRBV7-2
abundance: .
d_gene: TRBD1
j_gene: TRBJ1-2

CDR3aa: CASSYRDRVFAPLHF
CDR3nt: TGTGCCAGCAGCTACCGGGACAGGGTCTTTGCACCCCTCCACTTT
v_gene: TRBV7-8
abundance: .
d_gene: TRBD1
j_gene: TRBJ1-6

CDR3aa: CASSFAGTNNEQFF
CDR3nt: TGTGCCAGCAGCTTCGCCGGGACTAACAATGAGCAGTTCTTC
v_gene: TRBV11-3
abundance: .
d_gene: TRBD2
j_gene: TRBJ2-1

CDR3aa: CASSFRAGTSRRGPQYF
CDR3nt: TGTGCCAGCAGCTTTAGAGCCGGGACTAGCCGGAGAGGACCGCAGTATTTT
v_gene: TRBV7-9
abundance: .
d_gene: TRBD2
j_gene: TRBJ2-3

CDR3aa: CASSQKIEAYEQYF
CDR3nt: TGTGCCAGCAGTCAGAAGATCGAGGCCTACGAGCAGTACTTC
v_gene: TRBV6-5
abundance: once
d_gene: .
j_gene: TRBJ2-7

CDR3aa: CASSLQGANTGELFF
CDR3nt: TGCGCCAGCAGCTTGCAAGGGGCGAACACCGGGGAGCTGTTTTTT
v_gene: TRBV5-1
abundance: .
d_gene: .
j_gene: TRBJ2-2

CDR3aa: CASSEAWGDYGYTF
CDR3nt: TGTGCCAGCAGTGAGGCATGGGGGGACTATGGCTACACCTTC
v_gene: TRBV6-1
abundance: .
d_gene: .
j_gene: TRBJ1-2

CDR3aa: CASSPGGRTDTQYF
CDR3nt: TGTGCCAGCAGCCCCGGGGGGAGGACAGATACGCAGTATTTT
v_gene: TRBV13
abundance: once
d_gene: TRBD2
j_gene: TRBJ2-3

CDR3aa: CASSEQGVYGYTF
CDR3nt: TGTGCCAGCAGTGAACAGGGCGTCTATGGCTACACCTTC
v_gene: TRBV6-1
abundance: once
d_gene: .
j_gene: TRBJ1-2

CDR3aa: CSASGEAGAINQPQHF
CDR3nt: TGCAGTGCTAGTGGAGAGGCAGGGGCAATCAATCAGCCCCAGCATTTT
v_gene: TRBV20-1
abundance: .
d_gene: .
j_gene: TRBJ1-5

CDR3aa: CASSPSQGREKLFF
CDR3nt: TGTGCCAGCTCACCGTCCCAGGGGCGGGAAAAACTGTTTTTT
v_gene: TRBV18
abundance: .
d_gene: .
j_gene: TRBJ1-4

CDR3aa: CASSPGQRSYNEQFF
CDR3nt: TGCGCCAGCAGCCCGGGACAGAGGTCCTACAATGAGCAGTTCTTC
v_gene: TRBV5-1
abundance: .
d_gene: TRBD1
j_gene: TRBJ2-1

CDR3aa: CASSEGTSGTDEQYF
CDR3nt: TGTGCCAGCAGTGAAGGAACTAGCGGGACCGACGAGCAGTACTTC
v_gene: TRBV6-1
abundance: .
d_gene: TRBD2
j_gene: TRBJ2-7

CDR3aa: CASSQEFRDRGRSEQFF
CDR3nt: TGTGCCAGCAGCCAAGAATTTCGGGACAGGGGGCGAAGTGAGCAGTTCTTC
v_gene: TRBV4-2
abundance: .
d_gene: TRBD1
j_gene: TRBJ2-1

CDR3aa: CASTNRQGTYNEQFF
CDR3nt: TGTGCCAGCACCAACCGACAGGGAACCTACAATGAGCAGTTCTTC
v_gene: TRBV6-5
abundance: .
d_gene: TRBD1
j_gene: TRBJ2-1

CDR3aa: CASSQDGGTGGNEQYF
CDR3nt: TGTGCCAGCAGCCAAGACGGGGGGACAGGGGGCAACGAGCAGTACTTC
v_gene: TRBV4-2
abundance: .
d_gene: TRBD1
j_gene: TRBJ2-7

CDR3aa: CASSTTGQGNYEQYF
CDR3nt: TGTGCCAGCAGCACGACGGGACAGGGAAACTACGAGCAGTACTTC
v_gene: TRBV7-2
abundance: .
d_gene: TRBD1
j_gene: TRBJ2-7

CDR3aa: CASRAGLWYEQYF
CDR3nt: TGTGCCAGCCGGGCAGGGTTGTGGTACGAGCAGTACTTC
v_gene: TRBV28
abundance: .
d_gene: .
j_gene: TRBJ2-7

CDR3aa: CASSQDYRVGNTEAFF
CDR3nt: TGTGCCAGCAGCCAAGATTACAGGGTTGGGAACACTGAAGCTTTCTTT
v_gene: TRBV3-1/TRBV3-2
abundance: .
d_gene: .
j_gene: TRBJ1-1

CDR3aa: CASSGRQGNTEAFF
CDR3nt: TGTGCCAGCAGTGGGCGGCAGGGGAACACTGAAGCTTTCTTT
v_gene: TRBV2
abundance: .
d_gene: .
j_gene: TRBJ1-1

CDR3aa: CAWGLGGGKADTQYF
CDR3nt: TGTGCCTGGGGACTGGGGGGAGGAAAGGCAGATACGCAGTATTTT
v_gene: TRBV30
abundance: .
d_gene: .
j_gene: TRBJ2-3

CDR3aa: CATSRDIAGGDTKNIQYF
CDR3nt: TGTGCCACCAGCAGAGATATTGCGGGTGGGGACACCAAAAACATTCAGTACTTC
v_gene: TRBV15
abundance: .
d_gene: .
j_gene: TRBJ2-4

CDR3aa: CASSPRTSGRPYEQYF
CDR3nt: TGTGCCAGCAGCCCGAGGACTAGCGGGAGACCCTACGAGCAGTACTTC
v_gene: TRBV13
abundance: .
d_gene: TRBD2
j_gene: TRBJ2-7

CDR3aa: CASKEQNGNTIYF
CDR3nt: TGCGCCAGCAAAGAACAGAATGGGAACACCATATATTTT
v_gene: TRBV5-1
abundance: .
d_gene: .
j_gene: TRBJ1-3

CDR3aa: CASSSPGSYEQYF
CDR3nt: TGCGCCAGCAGCTCCCCGGGTTCCTACGAGCAGTACTTC
v_gene: TRBV5-1
abundance: .
d_gene: .
j_gene: TRBJ2-7

CDR3aa: CASSPGVYGYTF
CDR3nt: TGTGCCAGCAGTCCAGGGGTCTATGGCTACACCTTC
v_gene: TRBV6-2/TRBV6-3
abundance: .
d_gene: .
j_gene: TRBJ1-2

CDR3aa: CASSPETGGSPLHF
CDR3nt: TGTGCCAGCAGCCCCGAGACAGGTGGATCACCCCTCCACTTT
v_gene: TRBV7-6
abundance: once
d_gene: .
j_gene: TRBJ1-6

CDR3aa: CATSRDQRETSTDTQYF
CDR3nt: TGTGCCACCAGCAGAGATCAACGGGAGACTAGCACAGATACGCAGTATTTT
v_gene: TRBV15
abundance: .
d_gene: .
j_gene: TRBJ2-3

CDR3aa: CASSGGQASYEQYF
CDR3nt: TGTGCCAGCAGCGGTGGACAGGCGAGCTACGAGCAGTACTTC
v_gene: TRBV2
abundance: .
d_gene: TRBD1
j_gene: TRBJ2-7

CDR3aa: CASSTTGGPYEQYF
CDR3nt: TGTGCCAGCAGCACTACAGGGGGCCCGTACGAGCAGTACTTC
v_gene: TRBV11-3
abundance: .
d_gene: TRBD1
j_gene: TRBJ2-7

CDR3aa: CASSSAGRYRARRDYGYTF
CDR3nt: TGCGCCAGCAGCTCGGCCGGCCGTTACAGGGCCCGAAGGGACTATGGCTACACCTTC
v_gene: TRBV5-1
abundance: .
d_gene: .
j_gene: TRBJ1-2

CDR3aa: CASSRDRSGNTIYF
CDR3nt: TGTGCCAGCTCTAGGGACAGGTCTGGAAACACCATATATTTT
v_gene: TRBV18
abundance: .
d_gene: TRBD1
j_gene: TRBJ1-3

CDR3aa: CSVVLGDTEAFF
CDR3nt: TGCAGCGTTGTGCTCGGGGACACTGAAGCTTTCTTT
v_gene: TRBV29-1
abundance: few
d_gene: .
j_gene: TRBJ1-1

CDR3aa: CATRRDTSTNEKLFF
CDR3nt: TGTGCCACCAGACGGGACACCTCAACTAATGAAAAACTGTTTTTT
v_gene: TRBV15
abundance: few
d_gene: .
j_gene: TRBJ1-4